The clone carrying this T cell receptor (beta chain) was counted many times. Its antigen is as yet unknown. From germline, CDR1 is SEHNR and CDR2 FQNEAQ (reference sequence). This CDR3 spans 15 amino acids. The V and J ends lost 0 bases and 4 bases respectively, with 11 bases between them. This entry is derived from a study of CD8 T cells in ankylosing spondylitis. From the 5' RACE reads, TCRdb called clonotypes with MiXCR, one entry per CDR3 protein. The sample includes around 490,000 distinct CDR3 sequences, about 5.4% of them seen just once. Study conclusions and caveats: The authors reported significant enrichment of disease-linked clones in matched ankylosing spondylitis synovial fluid. There was a TCR beta motif, made of several highly homologous variants, that appeared characteristic of ankylosing spondylitis blood. A CD8+ phenotype characterized the disease-linked clones, which were relatively rare in peripheral blood. In synovial fluid and blood from reactive arthritis, some motif variants were previously reported.

The receptor's source is a male donor with ankylosing spondylitis. This sequence joins TRBV7-9 and TRBJ2-3; D ambiguous. What was sequenced was blood, either unsorted or a sorted T cell fraction (not recorded which). CDR3 amino acids: CASSLALFHADTQYF. The DNA of the CDR3 is TGTGCCAGCAGCTTAGCGCTTTTTCATGCAGATACGCAGTATTTT.